The clone carrying this T cell receptor beta chain was picked up a small number of times. Those enrolled in Seattle joined during active infection and were followed longitudinally afterward. This specimen belongs to a study of blood T cell repertoires in COVID-19. The length of the CDR3 is 15 residues. Clones were read by immunoSEQ multiplex PCR, and TCRdb kept only the in-frame ones, dropping some. The data contain 150,000 to 200,000 clones, 81% of them singletons. The chain is built from TRBV12-1 and TRBJ2-7; TRBD1, the table's D call, lacks a check against the DNA. TRBV12-1 is tagged as a pseudogene. This clonotype originated in a woman of 80 years or more with COVID-19, enrolled during active disease. The sample was peripheral blood. CDR3 residues: CASSSKGVWTYEQYF. The CDR3 DNA reads as TGTGCCAGCAGCTCGAAAGGGGTTTGGACCTACGAGCAGTACTTC.